The present T cell receptor beta chain was sequenced within a study of blood T cells in healthy people across ages. This clonotype has a handful of counts. Collection of 9 to 10 milliliters of peripheral blood was performed for each donor. This CDR3 region has 15 residues. Germline-derived CDR1 and CDR2 are SGHVS and FQNEAQ. Primed by a sample-barcoded 5' primer and a J-beta primer mix, a second PCR proceeded for 7 to 11 cycles. A single record per CDR3 protein comes from TCRdb applying MiXCR to the 5' RACE reads. The repertoire holds around 520,000 distinct CDR3 sequences, with about a quarter as singletons. The same data also went into a second study, on T cells of mothers and their children. According to that study: Each child gave around 3 million TCR beta CDR3 reads (each mother, over 8.5 million). An overlap that was slightly higher, though non-significant, was seen in related mother-child pairs versus unrelated pairs.

This TCR came from a boy younger than 10 in good health. The material sequenced was blood. J is TRBJ2-1 and V is TRBV7-8; D is tentatively TRBD1 or TRBD2 (5 bases each). The end of the DNA aligns better with TRBJ2-7, so the J call may be wrong. The CDR3 coding sequence is TGTGCCAGCACCCCTGGGGCTAGCATGTCCTACGAGCAGTACTTC. Encoded protein: CASTPGASMSYEQYF.